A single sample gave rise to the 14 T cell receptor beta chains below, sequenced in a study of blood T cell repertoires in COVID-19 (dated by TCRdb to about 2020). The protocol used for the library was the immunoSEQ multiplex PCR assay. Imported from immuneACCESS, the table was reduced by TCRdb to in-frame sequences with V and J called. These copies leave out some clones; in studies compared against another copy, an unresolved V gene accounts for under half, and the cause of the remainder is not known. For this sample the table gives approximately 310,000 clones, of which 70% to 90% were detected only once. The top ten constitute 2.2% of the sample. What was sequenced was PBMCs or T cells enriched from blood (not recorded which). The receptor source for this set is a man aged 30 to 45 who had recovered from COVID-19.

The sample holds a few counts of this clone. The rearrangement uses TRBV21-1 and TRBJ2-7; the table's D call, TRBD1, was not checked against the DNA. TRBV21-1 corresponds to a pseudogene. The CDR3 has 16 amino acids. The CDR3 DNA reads TGTGCCAGCAGCACCCGCCCCAGACAGGGCGAACACGAGCAGTACTTC. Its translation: CASSTRPRQGEHEQYF.

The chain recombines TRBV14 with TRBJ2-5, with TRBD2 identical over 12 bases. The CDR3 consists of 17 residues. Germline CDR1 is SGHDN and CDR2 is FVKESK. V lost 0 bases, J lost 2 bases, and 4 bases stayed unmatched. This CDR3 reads CASSQDFGLAGQETQYF. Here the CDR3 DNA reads TGTGCCAGCAGCCAAGATTTCGGACTAGCGGGGCAAGAGACCCAGTACTTC.

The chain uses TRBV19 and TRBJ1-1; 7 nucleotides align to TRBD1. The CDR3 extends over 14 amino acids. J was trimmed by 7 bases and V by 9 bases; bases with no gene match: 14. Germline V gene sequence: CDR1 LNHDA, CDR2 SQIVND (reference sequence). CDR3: CASRAYRGTGEAFF. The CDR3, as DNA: TGTGCCAGCAGAGCCTACAGGGGAACTGGTGAAGCTTTCTTT. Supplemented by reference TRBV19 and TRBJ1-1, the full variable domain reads DGGITQSPKYLFRKEGQNVTLSCEQNLNHDAMYWYRQDPGQGLRLIYYSQIVNDFQKGDIAEGYSVSREKKESFPLTVTSAQKNPTAFYLCASRAYRGTGEAFFGQGTRLTVV.

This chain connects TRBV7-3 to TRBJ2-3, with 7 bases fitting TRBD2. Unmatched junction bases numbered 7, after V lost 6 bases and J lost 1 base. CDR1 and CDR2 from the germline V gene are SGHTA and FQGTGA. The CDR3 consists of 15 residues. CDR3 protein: CASSEGGSRTDTQYF. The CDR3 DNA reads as TGTGCCAGCAGTGAAGGCGGGAGCCGCACAGATACGCAGTATTTT.

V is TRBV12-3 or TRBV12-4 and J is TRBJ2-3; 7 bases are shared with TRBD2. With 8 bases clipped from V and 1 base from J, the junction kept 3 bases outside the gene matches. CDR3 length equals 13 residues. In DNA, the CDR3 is TGTGCCAGCCGGGAGGACCGCACAGATACGCAGTATTTT. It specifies CASREDRTDTQYF.

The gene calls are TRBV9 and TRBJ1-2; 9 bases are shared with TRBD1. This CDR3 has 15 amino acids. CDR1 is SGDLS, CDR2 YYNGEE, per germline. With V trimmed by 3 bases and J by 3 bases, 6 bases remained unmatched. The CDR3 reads CASSERDRAYYGYTF. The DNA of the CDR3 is TGTGCCAGCAGCGAAAGGGACAGGGCCTACTATGGCTACACCTTC.

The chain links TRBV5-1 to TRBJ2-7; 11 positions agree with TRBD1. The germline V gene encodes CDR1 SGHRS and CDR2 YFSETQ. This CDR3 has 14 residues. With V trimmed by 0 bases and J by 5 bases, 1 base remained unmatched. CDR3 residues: CASSLGGQGDEQYF. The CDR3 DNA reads TGCGCCAGCAGCTTGGGGGGACAGGGGGACGAGCAGTACTTC. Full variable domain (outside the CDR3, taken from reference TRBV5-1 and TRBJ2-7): KAGVTQTPRYLIKTRGQQVTLSCSPISGHRSVSWYQQTPGQGLQFLFEYFSETQRNKGNFPGRFSGRQFSNSRSEMNVSTLELGDSALYLCASSLGGQGDEQYFGPGTRLTVT.

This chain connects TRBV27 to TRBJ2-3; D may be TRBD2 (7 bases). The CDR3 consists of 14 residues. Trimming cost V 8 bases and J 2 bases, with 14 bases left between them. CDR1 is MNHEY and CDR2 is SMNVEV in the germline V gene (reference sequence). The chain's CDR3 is CASLKAGATDTQYF. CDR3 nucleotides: TGTGCCAGCTTAAAGGCGGGGGCCACAGATACGCAGTATTTT.

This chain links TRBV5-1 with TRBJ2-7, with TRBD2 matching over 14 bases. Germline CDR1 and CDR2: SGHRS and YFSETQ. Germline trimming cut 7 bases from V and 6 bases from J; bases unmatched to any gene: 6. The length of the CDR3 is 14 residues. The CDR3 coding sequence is TGCGCCAGCTCCGGGACTAGCGGGGGCCTCGAGCAGTACTTC. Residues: CASSGTSGGLEQYF.

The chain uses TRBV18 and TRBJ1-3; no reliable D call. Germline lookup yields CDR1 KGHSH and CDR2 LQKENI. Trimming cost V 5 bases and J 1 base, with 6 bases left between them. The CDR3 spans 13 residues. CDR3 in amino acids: CASSSISGNTIYF. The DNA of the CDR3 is TGTGCCAGCTCATCAATTTCTGGAAACACCATATATTTT.

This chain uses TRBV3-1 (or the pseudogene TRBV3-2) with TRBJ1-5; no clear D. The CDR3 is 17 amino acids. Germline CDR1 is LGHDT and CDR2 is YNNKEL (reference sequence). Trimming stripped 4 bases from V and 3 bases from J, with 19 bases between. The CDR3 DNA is TGTGCCAGCAGCCGAGAAGACTGGCCCCGGGACAATCAGCCCCAGCATTTT. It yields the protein CASSREDWPRDNQPQHF.

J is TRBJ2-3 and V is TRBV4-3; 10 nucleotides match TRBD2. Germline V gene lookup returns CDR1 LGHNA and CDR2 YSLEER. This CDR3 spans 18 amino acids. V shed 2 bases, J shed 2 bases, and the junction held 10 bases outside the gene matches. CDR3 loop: CASSQIRGSGGITDTQYF. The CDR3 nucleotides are TGCGCCAGCAGCCAAATCCGGGGTAGCGGGGGGATCACAGATACGCAGTATTTT.

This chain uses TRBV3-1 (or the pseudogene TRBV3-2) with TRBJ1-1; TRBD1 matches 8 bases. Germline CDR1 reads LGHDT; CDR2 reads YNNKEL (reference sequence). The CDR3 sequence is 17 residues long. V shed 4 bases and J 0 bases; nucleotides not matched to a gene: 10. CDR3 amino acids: CASSLGGQGSLNTEAFF. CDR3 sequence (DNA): TGTGCCAGCAGCCTAGGAGGACAGGGTTCTTTGAACACTGAAGCTTTCTTT.

The CDR3: CASSYSAAAGDTQYF. The CDR3 region has the DNA TGTGCCAGCAGTTACTCGGCGGCGGCTGGAGATACGCAGTATTTT. The chain is built from TRBV6-5 and TRBJ2-3, with D uncertain. Trimming stripped 0 bases from V and 5 bases from J, with 12 bases between. This CDR3 comprises 15 residues. Germline CDR1 is MNHEY and CDR2 is SVGAGI.